This TCR beta chain was profiled in a study of blood T cells in healthy people across ages. On the study more broadly: Template switching captured about one barcoded beta molecule per two T cells.

This clonotype was seen a few times. V shed 0 bases and J 13 bases; nucleotides not matched to a gene: 9. The CDR3 totals 14 residues. Germline loops: CDR1 LNHNV, CDR2 YYDKDF (reference sequence). Then a second PCR, running roughly 7 to 11 cycles, was carried out with a sample-barcoded 5' primer and a J-beta primer mix. TCRdb re-called the 5' RACE reads through MiXCR, storing one row per CDR3 protein. There are 500,000 to 550,000 distinct CDR3 sequences in the sample; approximately 25% occur only once, and 8.7% lies in the top ten. Samples had at least 6 million PBMCs isolated from them. The same sample was also used in a study of T cells of mothers and their children. As reported in that work: Reads recorded for TCR beta CDR3 numbered over 9.5 million per mother and roughly 2.7 million per child. It was found that thymic selection shapes TCR recombination output similarly in related and unrelated pairs.

The rearrangement uses TRBV15 and TRBJ2-1; 7 bases agree with TRBD2. What was sequenced was blood. This clonotype was obtained from a boy aged 5-17 years in good health. The CDR3 nucleotides are TGTGCCACCAGCAGAGATCGGGAGGAGAGGACACAGTTCTTC. Protein product: CATSRDREERTQFF.